The 16 T cell receptor beta chains below come from one sample, sequenced in a study of T cells after yellow fever vaccination. Via MiXCR, TCRdb re-called the 5' RACE reads, giving one row per CDR3 protein. The sample contains 450,000 to 650,000 distinct CDR3 sequences, 21% of which appear only once. The source was PBMCs, collected roughly 23 days after the first yellow fever vaccination. The receptors originated from a man younger than 35 who received the YFV17D yellow fever vaccine.

This clonotype was seen repeatedly, ten times or more. V usage is TRBV7-3 and J usage is TRBJ2-5, with D tentatively TRBD1 (6 bases). Trimming took off 1 base at V and 1 base at J, with 13 bases between the two ends. This CDR3 has 16 residues. The germline CDR1 and CDR2 sequences are SGHTA and FQGTGA. The CDR3 loop reads CASSLSVGHGQETQYF. The CDR3 DNA sequence: TGTGCCAGCAGCTTAAGTGTGGGACATGGCCAAGAGACCCAGTACTTC.

The V gene is TRBV5-5, the J gene TRBJ2-5, with 8 bases identical to TRBD2. CDR1 is SGHKS, CDR2 YYEKEE, per germline (reference sequence). The CDR3 is 15 residues long. Unmatched junction bases numbered 7, after V lost 1 base and J lost 5 bases. The CDR3, as DNA: TGTGCCAGCAGCTTGATGGGACTAGGGGCGGAGACCCAGTACTTC. Translated, it gives CASSLMGLGAETQYF.

The chain links TRBV3-1 to TRBJ2-2; D call uncertain. The CDR3 runs 14 residues. Germline CDR1 LGHDT, CDR2 YNNKEL (reference sequence). V was pared by 2 bases and J by 2 bases, with 6 bases between. The CDR3 DNA reads as TGTGCCAGCAGCCAAAGCCTTAACACCGGGGAGCTGTTTTTT. Encoded protein: CASSQSLNTGELFF.

The V and J genes are TRBV4-2 and TRBJ1-1, with D hard to call. Germline values: CDR1 LGHNA, CDR2 YNFKEQ. Trimming stripped 4 bases from V and 1 base from J, with 16 bases between. The CDR3 is made up of 16 amino acids. The CDR3 loop is CASSLGGAQTNTEAFF. The CDR3 DNA reads TGTGCCAGCAGCCTCGGAGGTGCGCAGACGAACACTGAAGCTTTCTTT.

The rearrangement joins TRBV7-8 to TRBJ2-1; a possible D gene is TRBD2 (5 bases). V was cut by 4 bases and J by 4 bases, with 20 bases left in between. The germline gives CDR1 SGHVS, CDR2 FQNEAQ. The CDR3 runs to 17 residues. The CDR3 DNA sequence: TGTGCCAGCAGCTCCTTAGCTGTAGGTACGGGATACAATGAGCAGTTCTTC. It is translated as CASSSLAVGTGYNEQFF.

This clonotype appeared a few times. The J gene is TRBJ1-1, the V gene TRBV5-1; D perhaps matches TRBD1 (6 bases). The CDR3 length is 16 residues. Germline values: CDR1 SGHRS, CDR2 YFSETQ. Between the trimmed V and J ends, which lost 4 bases and 8 bases, there was a span of 24 bases. In nucleotides, the CDR3 is TGCGCCAGCAGCCAGGACATTGGGGGGCCCGGTGAGGAAGCTTTCTTT. It encodes CASSQDIGGPGEEAFF.

The sample holds a few counts of this clonotype. The chain links TRBV7-3 to TRBJ1-6; D is uncertain. The CDR3 is made up of 13 amino acids. Deletions cut 3 bases from V and 8 bases from J, with 8 bases between. The germline CDR1 and CDR2 sequences are SGHTA and FQGTGA. CDR3 DNA: TGTGCCAGCAGCTTCGGGGTCGATTCACCCCTCCACTTT. This translates into CASSFGVDSPLHF.

This chain links TRBV7-3 with TRBJ1-6; TRBD1 is a possible D gene (6 bases). The CDR3 covers 15 residues. From germline, CDR1 is SGHTA and CDR2 FQGTGA. The V and J ends lost 3 bases and 9 bases respectively, with 15 bases between them. The CDR3 is CASSFGYQQGSPLHF. In DNA, the CDR3 is TGTGCCAGCAGCTTCGGATACCAACAGGGTTCACCCCTCCACTTT.

This clonotype was detected a few times. The V and J genes are TRBV5-1 and TRBJ2-7; the D gene is possibly TRBD1 (8 bases). The CDR3 is made up of 17 amino acids. V was trimmed by 4 bases and J by 3 bases, leaving 23 bases between them. CDR1 and CDR2 from the germline V gene are SGHRS and YFSETQ. The DNA of the CDR3 is TGCGCCAGCAGCCAGGACAGGGAGGGAATGGTTCTCTACGAGCAGTACTTC. It encodes CASSQDREGMVLYEQYF.

This clonotype was found a few times. The chain couples TRBV18 to TRBJ2-7; 8 bases map to TRBD2. This CDR3 has 13 amino acids. In germline, CDR1 is KGHSH, CDR2 LQKENI. Germline trimming cut 3 bases from V and 4 bases from J; bases unmatched to any gene: 2. The CDR3 bases are TGTGCCAGCTCACCGGCTAGCGGGTACGAGCAGTACTTC. This sequence encodes CASSPASGYEQYF.

There are a few counts of this clonotype. The chain is built from TRBV11-2 and TRBJ2-1; 13 positions agree with TRBD2. CDR1 and CDR2 (germline): SGHAT, FQNNGV. The CDR3 extends over 14 amino acids. The trim removed 5 bases at V and 10 bases at J, leaving 5 bases unmatched. CDR3 in amino acids: CASSRLAGGGEQFF. The CDR3 coding sequence is TGTGCCAGCAGCCGACTAGCGGGGGGAGGAGAGCAGTTCTTC.

This chain links TRBV20-1 with TRBJ2-7; D is possibly TRBD2 (5 bases). The germline CDR1 and CDR2 sequences are DFQATT and SNEGSKA (reference sequence). Between the trimmed V and J ends, which lost 6 bases and 3 bases, there was a span of 18 bases. This CDR3 contains 14 residues. CDR3: CSAWTDANNYEQYF. CDR3 nucleotide sequence: TGCAGTGCGTGGACTGATGCCAACAACTACGAGCAGTACTTC.

This clonotype was seen a handful of times. The chain uses TRBV25-1 and TRBJ2-2; unclear D gene. CDR3 size: 13 residues. CDR1 and CDR2 (germline): MGHDK, SYGVNS. The germline V and J ends were trimmed by 3 bases and 0 bases, with 2 bases remaining between them. The CDR3 reads CASSDPNTGELFF. CDR3 nucleotides: TGTGCCAGCAGTGACCCGAACACCGGGGAGCTGTTTTTT.

V usage is TRBV5-1 and J usage is TRBJ2-7, with D hard to call. The CDR3 extends over 15 amino acids. Deletions cut 0 bases from V and 1 base from J, with 11 bases between. Germline CDR1 reads SGHRS; CDR2 reads YFSETQ. Here the CDR3 DNA reads TGCGCCAGCAGCTTGGCCCCGGGCCCTTCCTACGAGCAGTACTTC. As protein: CASSLAPGPSYEQYF. The complete variable domain, with remaining parts taken from reference TRBV5-1 and TRBJ2-7, reads KAGVTQTPRYLIKTRGQQVTLSCSPISGHRSVSWYQQTPGQGLQFLFEYFSETQRNKGNFPGRFSGRQFSNSRSEMNVSTLELGDSALYLCASSLAPGPSYEQYFGPGTRLTVT.

This clonotype has ten or more counts. J is TRBJ2-5 and V is TRBV6-2 or TRBV6-3; D is uncertain. This CDR3 comprises 12 residues. V was clipped by 0 bases and J by 5 bases, with 4 bases between them. Germline lookup yields CDR1 MNHEY and CDR2 SVGEGT. Here the CDR3 reads CASSYSAETQYF. For the CDR3, the DNA is TGTGCCAGCAGTTACTCGGCGGAGACCCAGTACTTC.

A few counts support this clonotype. The CDR3 protein is CASSFRQGTKNQPQHF. In nucleotides, the CDR3 is TGTGCCAGCAGCTTCCGACAGGGGACGAAGAATCAGCCCCAGCATTTT. The chain couples TRBV7-9 to TRBJ1-5, with TRBD1 matching 8 bases. The CDR3 has 16 amino acids. With V trimmed by 3 bases and J by 4 bases, 8 bases remained unmatched. The germline CDR1 and CDR2 sequences are SEHNR and FQNEAQ (reference sequence).